This is a list of T cell receptor beta chains from one sample in a study of CD8 T cells in Susac syndrome. TCRdb analysed the immunoSEQ multiplex PCR reads with MiXCR anew, one entry per CDR3 protein. The sample includes 150,000 to 200,000 distinct CDR3 sequences, about 91% of them seen just once. Material for sequencing was CD4+ T cells from PBMCs. All receptors derive from a human donor with Susac syndrome. Each CDR3 is given with its conserved first and last residue. The D gene is left open where the match is weak. Expanded clones are given a class, and other clones once, few, many or no size at all.

>-|TRBD1|TRBV5-6|TRBJ2-4
TGTGCCAGCAGCTTGGATAACCGGGACAGGGGGATCAAGGCCAAAAACATTCAGTACTTC
CASSLDNRDRGIKAKNIQYF
>-|-|TRBV7-9|TRBJ2-3
TGTGCCAGCAGCTTTACGGGCATCAGCACAGATACGCAGTATTTT
CASSFTGISTDTQYF
>-|-|TRBV15|TRBJ1-3
TGTGCCACCAGCAATAACTCTGGAAACACCATATATTTT
CATSNNSGNTIYF
>-|-|TRBV3-1|TRBJ2-1
TGTGCCAGCAAAAGGGGCAGTTACAATGAGCAGTTCTTC
CASKRGSYNEQFF
>-|-|TRBV20-1|TRBJ1-5
TGCAGTGCTAGGCGCCCGGGCTCGGGGCCCCAGCATTTT
CSARRPGSGPQHF
>-|-|TRBV9|TRBJ1-2
TGTGCCAGCAGCGTAGGTGGCCTCCCTGACTATGGCTACACCTTC
CASSVGGLPDYGYTF
>-|-|TRBV6-5|TRBJ1-2
TGTGCCAGCAGTTACTCGATAGGAGGGAACTATGGCTACACCTTC
CASSYSIGGNYGYTF
>once|-|TRBV7-3|TRBJ2-5
TGTGCCAGCAGCTTTATTGCGGAAGAGACCCAGTACTTC
CASSFIAEETQYF
>few|TRBD2|TRBV7-2|TRBJ2-3
TGTGCCAGCAGCTTATCGGGGGGGCCTGATACGCAGTATTTT
CASSLSGGPDTQYF
>-|-|TRBV20-1|TRBJ1-1
TGCAGTGCGCGGGGCGGGGTTGAAACTGAAGCTTTCTTT
CSARGGVETEAFF
>-|-|TRBV15|TRBJ1-1
TGTGCCACCAGCACCCCCGAAGGGAACACTGAAGCTTTCTTT
CATSTPEGNTEAFF
>-|-|TRBV20-1|TRBJ2-1
TGCAGTGCTTATTCTTCGCTGCTCGGAGTTGAGCAGTTCTTC
CSAYSSLLGVEQFF
>-|-|TRBV2|TRBJ2-7
TGTGCCAGCAGTGATCCCCAACAGGGCTCCGAGCAGTACTTC
CASSDPQQGSEQYF
>-|-|TRBV20-1|TRBJ1-2
TGCAGTGCCCCGGGAGGGCAACTAAACTATGGCTACACCTTC
CSAPGGQLNYGYTF
>-|-|TRBV20-1|TRBJ1-3
TGCAGTGCTAGGAAACGGCAAAGCTCTGGAAACACCATATATTTT
CSARKRQSSGNTIYF
>-|TRBD2|TRBV25-1|TRBJ2-7
TGTGCCAGCAGCAGTAGGACTAGCGGGGTTTACGAGCAGTACTTC
CASSSRTSGVYEQYF
>-|-|TRBV4-1|TRBJ2-3
TGCGCCAGCAGCCCCTGGCCGGGCCCCTTCACAGATACGCAGTATTTT
CASSPWPGPFTDTQYF
>-|-|TRBV20-1|TRBJ1-3
TGCAGTGCTAGTCAGGGCTCTAATTCGGGAAACACCATATATTTT
CSASQGSNSGNTIYF
>-|TRBD1|TRBV5-6|TRBJ1-3
TGTGCCAGCAGCTCAGTCCGGGACAGCTCTGGAAACACCATATATTTT
CASSSVRDSSGNTIYF
>-|-|TRBV12-5|TRBJ2-2
TGTGCTAGTGTCCTGGGGCAGGGAGAAACCGGGGAGCTGTTTTTT
CASVLGQGETGELFF
>-|TRBD2|TRBV7-3|TRBJ2-1
TGTGCCAGCAGCTATAAGACCGGGACTAGCGGGAAGGGGGAGCAGTTCTTC
CASSYKTGTSGKGEQFF
>few|-|TRBV6-1|TRBJ2-2
TGTGCCAGCAGCGGGGACCTGACCGGGGAGCTGTTTTTT
CASSGDLTGELFF
>-|-|TRBV30|TRBJ2-1
TGTGCCTGGAGTTTATGGGGCGAGCAGTTCTTC
CAWSLWGEQFF
>once|-|TRBV5-4|TRBJ2-1
TGTGCCAGCAGCTTGGACTCTAGCACCTACAATGAGCAGTTCTTC
CASSLDSSTYNEQFF
>-|-|TRBV30|TRBJ2-5
TGTGCCTGGAATTCGGCGTCGCCCGCGGGGACCCAGTACTTC
CAWNSASPAGTQYF
>-|-|TRBV5-1|TRBJ2-2
TGCGCCAGCAGCCTACGAACAGGGGAGGACACCGGGGAGCTGTTTTTT
CASSLRTGEDTGELFF
>-|TRBD1|TRBV20-1|TRBJ1-5
TGCAGTGCTAGAAGGGAAGAGGGGGCCGGTAATCAGCCCCAGCATTTT
CSARREEGAGNQPQHF
>-|-|TRBV4-1|TRBJ2-7
TGCGCCAGCAGCCAAGCGGACCGACAGAATTACGGGCAGTACTTC
CASSQADRQNYGQYF
>-|TRBD1|TRBV20-1|TRBJ1-2
TGCAGTGCTTCGGGACAGGGGTCTAACTATGGCTACACCTTC
CSASGQGSNYGYTF
>-|-|TRBV29-1|TRBJ1-2
TGCAGCGTTGGAGGGGATGGCTACACCTTC
CSVGGDGYTF
>few|TRBD1|TRBV7-8|TRBJ1-2
TGTGCCAGCAGCTCGGGACAGGAGGATGGCTACACCTTC
CASSSGQEDGYTF
>-|TRBD1|TRBV13|TRBJ1-1
TGTGCCAGCAGCTTCCAGGGGGCTGGAACTGAAGCTTTCTTT
CASSFQGAGTEAFF
>-|TRBD1|TRBV4-1|TRBJ1-5
TGCGCCAGCAGCCACCCGGACAGGGTACACAATCAGCCCCAGCATTTT
CASSHPDRVHNQPQHF
>-|-|TRBV11-2|TRBJ2-5
TGTGCCAGCAGCCAGTCAAGACAGATGTACCAAGAGACCCAGTACTTC
CASSQSRQMYQETQYF
>-|-|TRBV12-3/TRBV12-4|TRBJ1-1
TGTGCCAGCAGTTTGGGGGGTTGGTTCACTGAAGCTTTCTTT
CASSLGGWFTEAFF
>-|TRBD1|TRBV28|TRBJ1-1
TGTGCCAGCGGGCAGGGGGCCGGTGAAGCTTTCTTT
CASGQGAGEAFF
>-|TRBD1|TRBV4-1|TRBJ1-6
TGCGCCAGCAGCCAATATACAGGGGGGAATTCACCCCTCCACTTT
CASSQYTGGNSPLHF
>-|-|TRBV29-1|TRBJ2-1
TGCAGCGTTGAAATGGGCTTGAAAACAAAGGGGCACAATGAGCAGTTCTTC
CSVEMGLKTKGHNEQFF
>-|-|TRBV12-3/TRBV12-4|TRBJ1-2
TGTGCCAGCAGTGGGACCTATAACTATGGCTACACCTTC
CASSGTYNYGYTF
>-|-|TRBV12-3/TRBV12-4|TRBJ1-1
TGTGCCAGCAGTAGTGACAGGTCCACCTTTAGAGGCACTGAAGCTTTCTTT
CASSSDRSTFRGTEAFF
>few|TRBD1|TRBV20-1|TRBJ2-7
TGCAGTGCGACGCCGGGACAGGGGGCTTACTACGAGCAGTACTTC
CSATPGQGAYYEQYF
>-|-|TRBV5-1|TRBJ2-1
TGCGCCAGCAGCTTGGCCCAGGGTGAGCAGTTCTTC
CASSLAQGEQFF
>-|-|TRBV10-3|TRBJ1-5
TGTGCCATCAGTGGCCAGCAACAACAGCCCCAGCATTTT
CAISGQQQQPQHF
>-|-|TRBV18|TRBJ1-2
TGTGCCAGCTCACCCTTTGCAGGGGATAGCTACACCTTC
CASSPFAGDSYTF
>-|TRBD1|TRBV6-6|TRBJ2-7
TGTGCCAGCAGTTCCACCGGACAGGGGAGCTCCTACGAGCAGTACTTC
CASSSTGQGSSYEQYF
>-|-|TRBV20-1|TRBJ1-3
TGCAGTGCTACGTTGTTACGGACCACTGGAAACACCATATATTTT
CSATLLRTTGNTIYF
>-|TRBD1|TRBV12-3/TRBV12-4|TRBJ1-5
TGTGCCAGCAGCTTTTGGACAGGGATAAATCAGCCCCAGCATTTT
CASSFWTGINQPQHF
>-|TRBD1|TRBV7-9|TRBJ1-1
TGTGCCAGCAGCTTAACCGGACAGGAGAAGAACACTGAAGCTTTCTTT
CASSLTGQEKNTEAFF
>-|-|TRBV18|TRBJ2-7
TGTGCCAGCTCGCGACAGGAGCACTACGAGCAGTACTTC
CASSRQEHYEQYF
>-|TRBD1|TRBV20-1|TRBJ2-2
TGCAGTGCTAGTAGTTCGGGACAGAAAAAAGGGGAGCTGTTTTTT
CSASSSGQKKGELFF
>-|-|TRBV5-4|TRBJ2-1
TGTGCCAGCAGCTTGGAGGCAGTCTCCTACAATGAGCAGTTCTTC
CASSLEAVSYNEQFF
>-|-|TRBV5-1|TRBJ1-2
TGCGCCAGCAGCTTAGAGTCCCGGCAACGTAACTATGGCTACACCTTC
CASSLESRQRNYGYTF
>once|-|TRBV29-1|TRBJ2-7
TGCAGCGTTGTGTGTACGCCAGGCGAAGGAAGCTCCTACGAGCAGTACTTC
CSVVCTPGEGSSYEQYF
>-|-|TRBV27|TRBJ1-1
TGTGCCAGCAGTCCTTACCCGGGACACCTTTATAACACTGAAGCTTTCTTT
CASSPYPGHLYNTEAFF
>-|-|TRBV7-3|TRBJ2-3
TGTGCCAGCAGCTTAGAGGGGGGGACAGATACGCAGTATTTT
CASSLEGGTDTQYF
>once|-|TRBV5-1|TRBJ2-7
TGCGCCAGCAGCTTTGGTGGGGCCGAGCAGTACTTC
CASSFGGAEQYF
>-|-|TRBV5-1|TRBJ2-7
TGCGCCAGCAGCTTAGACTCACTAAGCTCCTACGAGCAGTACTTC
CASSLDSLSSYEQYF